Described below is a single T cell receptor (beta chain) sequence and its context. This sample is drawn from a study of control samples from healthy donors and cancer patients. The data were produced by immunoSEQ multiplex PCR, yet TCRdb's version contains in-frame clones alone and is incomplete. The sample holds approximately 150,000 clones, around 90% seen once. This CDR3 is built from 9 residues. The TCR comes from a man in his thirties or forties in good health. Sequenced material: blood. The chain couples TRBV12-1 to TRBJ2-7. TRBV12-1 is a pseudogene. The CDR3 loop reads CASRYEQYF. CDR3 coding DNA: TGTGCCAGCAGGTACGAGCAGTACTTC.